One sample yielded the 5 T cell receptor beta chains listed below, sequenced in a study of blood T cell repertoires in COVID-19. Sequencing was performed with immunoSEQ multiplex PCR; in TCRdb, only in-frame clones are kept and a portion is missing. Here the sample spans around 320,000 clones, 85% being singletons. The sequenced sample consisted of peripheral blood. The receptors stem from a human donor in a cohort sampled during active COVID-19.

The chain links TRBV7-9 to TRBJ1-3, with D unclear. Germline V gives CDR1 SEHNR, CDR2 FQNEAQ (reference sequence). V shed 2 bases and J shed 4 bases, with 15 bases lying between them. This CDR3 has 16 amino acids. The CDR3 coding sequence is TGTGCCAGCAGCTTAACTGCGCGTGCGGGAGGAAACACCATATATTTT. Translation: CASSLTARAGGNTIYF.

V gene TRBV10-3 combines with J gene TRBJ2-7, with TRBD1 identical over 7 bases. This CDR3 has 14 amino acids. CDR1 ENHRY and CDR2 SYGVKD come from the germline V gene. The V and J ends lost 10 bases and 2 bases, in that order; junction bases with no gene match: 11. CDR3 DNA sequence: TGTGCCAGCTCAACGGGGACAGTGGCCTACGAGCAGTACTTC. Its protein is CASSTGTVAYEQYF.

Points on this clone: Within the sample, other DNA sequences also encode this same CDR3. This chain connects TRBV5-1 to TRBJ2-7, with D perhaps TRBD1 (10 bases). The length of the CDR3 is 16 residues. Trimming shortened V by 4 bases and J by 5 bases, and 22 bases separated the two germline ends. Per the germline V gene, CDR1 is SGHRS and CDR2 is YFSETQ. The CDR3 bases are TGCGCCAGCAGCACCAGACAGGGGGCGGGAGGGGACGAGCAGTACTTC. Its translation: CASSTRQGAGGDEQYF.

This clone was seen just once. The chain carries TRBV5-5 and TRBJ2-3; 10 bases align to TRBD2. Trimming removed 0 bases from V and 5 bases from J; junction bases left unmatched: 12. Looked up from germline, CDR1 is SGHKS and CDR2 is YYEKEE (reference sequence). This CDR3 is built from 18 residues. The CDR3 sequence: CASSLGTRSGGAQDTQYF. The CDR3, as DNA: TGTGCCAGCAGCTTGGGGACAAGGAGCGGGGGGGCTCAAGATACGCAGTATTTT.

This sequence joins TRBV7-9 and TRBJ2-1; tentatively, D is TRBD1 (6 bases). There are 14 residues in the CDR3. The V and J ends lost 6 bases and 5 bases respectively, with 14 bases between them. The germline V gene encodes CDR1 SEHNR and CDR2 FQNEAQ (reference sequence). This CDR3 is CASRRGTSDNEQFF. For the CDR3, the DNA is TGTGCCAGCAGGAGGGGGACAAGCGACAATGAGCAGTTCTTC.